The 19 T cell receptor beta chains below were found in one sample sequenced in a study of OX40 agonist ivuxolimab in advanced cancers. The data were produced by immunoSEQ multiplex PCR, yet TCRdb's version contains in-frame clones alone and is incomplete. The sample yields tens of thousands of clones, approximately 90% seen once. Specimen: CD4+ or CD8+ T cells sorted from blood, collected in a trial of the OX40 agonist ivuxolimab. The receptors shown here come from an adult with an advanced solid tumor such as melanoma, head and neck, liver or kidney cancer.

J is TRBJ1-5 and V is TRBV2; TRBD1 aligns across 11 bases. The CDR3 is made up of 14 amino acids. Germline CDR1 is SNHLY and CDR2 is FYNNEI. Unmatched junction bases numbered 4, after V lost 8 bases and J lost 4 bases. The CDR3 nucleotides are TGTGCCAGCGCGGGGACAGGGGGGAATCAGCCCCAGCATTTT. Residues: CASAGTGGNQPQHF.

The gene calls are TRBV10-1 and TRBJ2-1, with D perhaps TRBD2 (5 bases). Germline V lookup: CDR1 WNHNN, CDR2 SYGVQD (reference sequence). CDR3 length: 16 amino acids. V lost 0 bases and J lost 4, with 13 bases in between. The CDR3 here is CASSESRSGAYNEQFF. The CDR3 nucleotides are TGCGCCAGCAGTGAGTCGAGAAGCGGTGCTTACAATGAGCAGTTCTTC.

The J gene is TRBJ1-1, the V gene TRBV7-2; D is possibly TRBD1 (6 bases). V gave up 2 bases and J gave up 4 bases, with 14 bases separating them. The CDR3 runs 15 residues. Germline V gives CDR1 SGHTA, CDR2 FQGNSA. The CDR3 is CASSLRFGTITEAFF. The CDR3 DNA follows: TGTGCCAGCAGCTTAAGGTTTGGGACAATCACTGAAGCTTTCTTT.

This rearrangement joins TRBV7-9 to TRBJ1-6; 8 bases line up with TRBD1. Germline CDR1 SEHNR, CDR2 FQNEAQ (reference sequence). There are 18 residues in the CDR3. After removal of 2 bases from V and 9 bases from J, the junction contained 15 bases not matched to a gene. The CDR3 DNA is TGTGCCAGCAGCTTATGGACAGGGTGGAATTCGCTTAGTTCACCCCTCCACTTT. Translating it yields CASSLWTGWNSLSSPLHF. The complete variable domain, with remaining parts taken from reference TRBV7-9 and TRBJ1-6, reads DTGVSQNPRHKITKRGQNVTFRCDPISEHNRLYWYRQTLGQGPEFLTYFQNEAQLEKSRLLSDRFSAERPKGSFSTLEIQRTEQGDSAMYLCASSLWTGWNSLSSPLHFGNGTRLTVT.

This clone was observed a single time. This chain uses TRBV18 with TRBJ1-1, with no clear D. From germline, CDR1 is KGHSH and CDR2 LQKENI. V lost 0 bases to trimming and J lost 4 bases, with 12 bases between them. This CDR3 has 15 residues. As DNA, the CDR3 is TGTGCCAGCTCACCACCGAACCGTGATGTCACTGAAGCTTTCTTT. Protein: CASSPPNRDVTEAFF.

The chain recombines TRBV27 with TRBJ1-1; D is unclear. This CDR3 has 17 residues. In germline, CDR1 is MNHEY, CDR2 SMNVEV (reference sequence). The V gene lost 6 bases and the J gene lost 5 bases, with 25 bases spanning the gap. CDR3 DNA: TGTGCCAGCAGCGCCAACTTCGGGGTCCTCGGCGGGACTGAAGCTTTCTTT. Translated: CASSANFGVLGGTEAFF.

CDR3 in amino acids: CASSYGKGGHNEQFF. CDR3 in DNA: TGTGCCAGCAGTTATGGGAAGGGGGGTCACAATGAGCAGTTCTTC. V and J are TRBV6-5 and TRBJ2-1; D tentatively reads TRBD1 or TRBD2 (6 bases each). Deletions cut 3 bases from V and 5 bases from J, with 14 bases between. Germline V lookup: CDR1 MNHEY, CDR2 SVGAGI. The length of the CDR3 is 15 residues.

The rearrangement joins TRBV2 to TRBJ2-3; D is possibly TRBD1 or TRBD2 (5 bases each). Per the germline V gene, CDR1 is SNHLY and CDR2 is FYNNEI. The length of the CDR3 is 16 residues. Trimming cost V 1 base and J 5 bases, with 16 bases left between them. The CDR3 loop reads CASSEGVGPGRDTQYF. CDR3 nucleotides: TGTGCCAGCAGTGAAGGCGTGGGACCGGGTAGAGATACGCAGTATTTT.

The CDR3 DNA reads TGTGCCAGCAGCCAAACGGGGGTGGAAGCTTTCTTT. Translating it yields CASSQTGVEAFF. V is TRBV7-2 and J is TRBJ1-1; tentatively, D is TRBD1 (5 bases). The CDR3 is 12 residues long. Germline values: CDR1 SGHTA, CDR2 FQGNSA. V lost 5 bases and J lost 8, with 12 bases in between.

The chain has TRBV30 and TRBJ1-6; 8 nucleotides agree with TRBD1. Per germline, CDR1 GTSNPN and CDR2 SVGIG (reference sequence). This CDR3 is built from 16 residues. The V segment lost 3 bases and the J segment 10 bases; nucleotides outside the gene matches: 14. Here the CDR3 reads CAWRPGGSRSMSPLHF. Written as DNA, the CDR3 is TGTGCCTGGAGACCAGGGGGCTCAAGGTCGATGTCACCCCTCCACTTT.

This rearrangement joins TRBV6-5 to TRBJ2-7, with D unclear. Trimming took 5 bases from V and 5 from J, leaving 7 bases between them. CDR1 and CDR2 from the germline V gene are MNHEY and SVGAGI. The CDR3 sequence is 11 residues long. The CDR3 DNA follows: TGTGCCAGCAGTGGGCTCGACGAGCAGTACTTC. Its translation is CASSGLDEQYF.

The chain combines TRBV6-5 with TRBJ2-2; a weak D match, TRBD1 (6 bases). V lost 2 bases to trimming and J lost 3 bases, with 10 bases between them. The CDR3 consists of 15 residues. CDR1 and CDR2 from the germline V gene are MNHEY and SVGAGI. The CDR3 sequence is CASSYTGQYTGELFF. The DNA of the CDR3 is TGTGCCAGCAGTTACACCGGACAGTACACCGGGGAGCTGTTTTTT.

This clone was seen only once. The chain has TRBV10-3 and TRBJ1-1; 8 nucleotides align to TRBD1. There are 16 residues in the CDR3. Germline V lookup: CDR1 ENHRY, CDR2 SYGVKD. V lost 6 bases, J lost 5 bases, and 14 bases stayed unmatched. This CDR3 reads CAISDRGLMGGTEAFF. The CDR3 nucleotides are TGTGCCATCAGCGACAGGGGACTCATGGGGGGGACTGAAGCTTTCTTT.

The chain carries TRBV7-2 and TRBJ1-4; tentative D call: TRBD1 (6 bases). The CDR3 is 15 residues long. Deletions cut 5 bases from V and 5 bases from J, with 15 bases between. Per the germline V gene, CDR1 is SGHTA and CDR2 is FQGNSA. The CDR3 DNA follows: TGTGCCAGCAGCCCGCCAGGGGAAGGGAATGAAAAACTGTTTTTT. Its translation: CASSPPGEGNEKLFF. The whole variable domain, filled in from reference TRBV7-2 and TRBJ1-4, reads GAGVSQSPSNKVTEKGKDVELRCDPISGHTALYWYRQSLGQGLEFLIYFQGNSAPDKSGLPSDRFSAERTGGSVSTLTIQRTQQEDSAVYLCASSPPGEGNEKLFFGSGTQLSVL.

J is TRBJ1-6 and V is TRBV15; maybe TRBD1 (6 bases). CDR1 and CDR2 from the germline V gene are LNHNV and YYDKDF (reference sequence). Trimming stripped 5 bases from V and 9 bases from J, with 14 bases between. The CDR3 covers 14 residues. The CDR3 DNA is TGTGCCACCAGCTCACAGGGTTCGGGTTCACCCCTCCACTTT. Translation gives CATSSQGSGSPLHF.

This rearrangement joins TRBV5-4 to TRBJ1-5; maybe TRBD1 (6 bases). The CDR3 runs 15 residues. Germline V gene data show CDR1 as SGHNT and CDR2 as YYREEE (reference sequence). V gave up 4 bases and J gave up 7 bases, with 18 bases separating them. CDR3 sequence reads: CASSPRGAGVQPQHF. In DNA form, the CDR3 reads TGTGCCAGCAGCCCCCGGGGGGCAGGGGTGCAGCCCCAGCATTTT.

This clone has a handful of counts. Other DNA sequences from this sample encode an identical CDR3 as well. The chain employs TRBV9 and TRBJ2-5; 7 bases match TRBD2. The junction had 0 bases not matched to a gene; V was cut back by 2 bases and J by 5 bases. Per the germline V gene, CDR1 is SGDLS and CDR2 is YYNGEE. This CDR3 is built from 12 residues. The CDR3 loop is CASSVGGETQYF. The CDR3 bases are TGTGCCAGCAGCGTGGGGGGGGAGACCCAGTACTTC.

The chain combines TRBV6-5 with TRBJ1-2; a weak D match, TRBD1 (5 bases). Trimming took 8 bases from V and 2 from J, leaving 12 bases between them. The germline CDR1 and CDR2 sequences are MNHEY and SVGAGI. The CDR3 runs to 13 residues. The CDR3 sequence: CASRPTENYGYTF. CDR3 bases: TGTGCCAGCCGCCCGACAGAGAACTATGGCTACACCTTC.

The table lists this clone with a few counts. The rearrangement joins TRBV19 to TRBJ1-2; a weak D match, TRBD1 (6 bases). CDR1 and CDR2 (germline): LNHDA, SQIVND (reference sequence). Trimming pared 3 bases from V and 5 bases from J, leaving 13 bases between. The CDR3 is 14 residues long. The CDR3 loop is CASSIPRGAYGYTF. The DNA for the CDR3 is TGTGCCAGTAGTATCCCCCGGGGGGCTTATGGCTACACCTTC.